This record covers a single T cell receptor beta chain. Its cognate antigen has yet to be identified. Qualities for individual bases were not recorded, and no much larger clone is one base off. This specimen comes from a study of memory CD8 T cells in hepatitis C reinfection (dated by TCRdb to 2016 to 2017). Regarding the complete study: A few donors spontaneously resolved two consecutive HCV infections, while two donors cleared a primary infection but became chronically infected after reinfection. The study tracked the TCR beta repertoire of virus-specific CD8 T cells longitudinally across an HCV reinfection episode in about five donors. An HCV reinfection was defined as a positive HCV RNA test that came after two negative tests taken at least 60 days apart. Between about 2008 and 2012, a handful of reinfection cases with stored pre-reinfection samples were identified. Participants who had resolved a prior HCV infection were followed every 3 months in the reinfection study. Pre-reinfection samples were obtained between 55 and 20 weeks before detection of reinfection.

Libraries were built with the immunoSEQ multiplex PCR assay. Genomic DNA was pulled from the sorted cells, and the automated high-throughput method of Adaptive Biotechnologies was used to sequence the TCR beta V, D and J regions. A two-step, bias-controlled multiplex PCR was used to amplify the CDR3 regions. Amplified TCR beta libraries were sequenced on an Illumina instrument. The study's own analysis went as follows. Demultiplexed reads were processed to reduce amplification and sequencing bias, and the IMGT database was used to assign CDR3 sequences to gene families. ImmunoSEQ software version 2.0 was used to analyze repertoire data. Clonotype lists were filtered to remove out-of-frame sequences and sequences containing stop codons in the CDR3. Clonotypes with a frequency below 0.01% were excluded because such clonotypes corresponded to less than one cell. Richness was calculated by dividing observed richness by input cell number, and evenness was calculated by dividing Shannon entropy by log observed richness. Simpson diversity and Morisita-Horn overlap indices were used to quantify repertoire diversity and similarity between time points. Clonotypes were sorted into dominant (>1%), sub-dominant (0.5-0.99%), low abundance (0.1-0.49%) or lowest abundance (<0.1%) groups. For the germline index, total nucleotide additions were subtracted from total CDR3 length, and that difference was then divided by total CDR3 length. TCRdb retrieved this table from immuneACCESS and kept in-frame rearrangements only. Not all clones are present; in checked studies, unresolved V genes account for under half, and no reason is known for the remainder. V and J calls and clone size come straight from that table; D and trimming were deduced from the DNA. Across this sample there are approximately 50,000 clones, with roughly 91% seen only once. The ten most abundant clones make up 0.9% to 1.1% of the sample.

Here is what the overall study found, with its caveats: Because only a few donors were included, definitive conclusions about public clonotypes linked to secondary clearance could not be reached by the study.

The time point label, read with the paper, signifies: pre-reinfection, 55 to 20 weeks before reinfection detection. Sorted cells were sequenced directly ex vivo, with no in vitro expansion before TCR sequencing. Donors were people who inject drugs enrolled in the Montreal Acute Hepatitis C Cohort Study (HEPCO) in Canada. As controls, total naive CD8 T cells, sorted as viable CD3+ CD8+ CD45RO-, were obtained from two donors at each of the three reinfection time points. Before sorting, cryopreserved peripheral blood mononuclear cells were thawed, and CD8 T cells were purified from the thawed cells. The MACS CD8+ T cell Isolation Kit was used to enrich CD8 T cells by negative selection. A BD FACSAria II sorter with FACSDiva software was used for cell sorting, and FlowJo was used for data analysis. The CDR3 goes from the cysteine to the phenylalanine over 16 residues. Here the CDR3 DNA is all that survives: 48 bases in frame from base 1. Relative to germline, V is missing 0 bases and J is missing 5 bases, with 9 bases of the junction outside any gene match. CDR1 and CDR2, per the germline V gene, are SGDLS and YYNGEE.

The sequence derives from a man younger than 35 with hepatitis C virus infection. The chain is made from TRBV9 and TRBJ2-5, with 8 bases in between that match TRBD1. The sample taken for sequencing was naive CD8+ T cells sorted from blood. Per the publication, the cell subset or site label means: total naive CD8+CD45RO- T cells. The DNA sequence is given as TGTGCCAGCAGCGTAGGACCAGGGGGCTTCGGGGAGACCCAGTACTTC. The resulting protein is CASSVGPGGFGETQYF.